This T cell receptor (beta chain) was identified in a study of identical twins (dated by TCRdb to the mid-2010s). Regarding the research as a whole: To test whether fetal clonotypes persist, the study used deep sequencing on TCR alpha and beta repertoires from monozygotic twins, unrelated adults of various ages, and cord blood. Replicate twin experiments were performed at different times using different library preparation protocols to rule out contamination. Broader findings and caveats from the paper: Invariant T cells such as MAIT and iNKT could partly confound zero-insertion analyses, although diverse VJ usage argued against such confounding for most clonotypes. Because the same donors could not be followed over many years, the conclusions depended on cross-sectional statistical analysis. Recombination models systematically underestimated out-of-frame TCR alpha sharing in monozygotic twins but agreed with sharing between unrelated individuals. Out-of-frame TCR alpha sequences shared between twins showed an excess of low generation-probability sequences compared with coincidental sharing between unrelated individuals. Abundant cord blood beta clonotypes had fewer insertions, young adult naive repertoires showed a similar but weaker trend, and memory repertoires showed no such trend. A weaker excess of twin sharing was found in beta out-of-frame sequences because the signal-to-noise ratio was lowered by fewer shared sequences.

To prepare the library, 5' RACE was applied. The listed sequencing device is Illumina HiSeq 2000. A universal primer binding site was added through template switching, and the final cDNA carried a unique molecular identifier so that TCR cDNA molecules could be counted accurately. First-strand cDNA for TCR alpha and beta chains was synthesized from specific primers in the conserved constant-segment region. Each cDNA library was double barcoded, with a SMART-Mk sample barcode plus Illumina barcodes, to control for contamination. TruSeq adapter sequences and Illumina sample barcodes were added in two successive PCR steps. The Illumina HiSeq platform was used with custom primers to sequence TCR alpha and beta cDNA libraries. Under the source paper's analysis protocol: Raw reads were processed with MiGEC to extract unique molecular identifiers, and MiXCR was used to determine CDR3 positions. For each individual, recombination models were inferred using an EM algorithm with the repgenHMM and IGoR tools. The tcR package in R was used for shared clonotype analysis, with sharing normalized by the product of cloneset sizes. To study raw recombination free of thymic and clonal selection effects, out-of-frame nonproductive sequences were analyzed. The public sequencing data were trimmed at Q25 with fastp and processed into clonotypes with MiXCR by TCRdb, which kept only in-frame beta chains. Each CDR3 protein appears once, grouped with its most common genes and DNA. The V and J calls here are based on TCRdb, not the publication. This sample holds 400,000 to 550,000 distinct CDR3 sequences; roughly a fifth were observed only once. The ten top clones hold approximately 0.95% of the sample.

This clonotype occurred a few times. Its antigen is still unknown. Base qualities are missing; no much larger clone stands one base away. All donors were healthy Caucasians. The twin cohort consisted of three pairs of female monozygotic twins, all aged 18 to 29 years. Positive isolation kits from Invitrogen were used to isolate the CD4+ and CD8+ T cell populations. Separately, the same data were catalogued under a study of T cells expressing NK-cell markers. The second study's authors report: Three sorted T-cell subsets (CD3+CD56+NKG2C+, CD3+CD56+NKG2C- and CD3+CD56-NKG2C+) from several donors had their TCR beta-chain repertoires profiled. Of the eight sequenced donors, seven were found to be HCMV-seropositive and one was found to be HCMV-seronegative. In several experiments an anti-gammadeltaTCR antibody was added to restrict sorting to alphabetaTCR-expressing T cells. For five or six donors, the dominant CD3+CD56+NKG2C+ clonotypes were among the top 10 CD8+ clonotypes and accounted for 1.0-7.0% of CD8+ T cells. Those dominant clonotypes were again the most abundant among CD3+CD56-NKG2C+ cells in a handful of donors, at roughly 25-65%. Whether the expanded NKG2C-expressing T cell clones were specific for HCMV antigens was left unclear. All eight donors whose samples were sequenced were randomly selected healthy volunteers, three of them men and five women. HCMV-specific IgG was detected in serum with a commercial ELISA kit to determine HCMV serostatus. MIGEC was used to demultiplex reads and group the reads by UMI, and MiTCR was used to assemble and quantify clonotypes. To exclude erroneous sequences, any TCR cDNA sequence not supported by at least two reads was discarded. The tcR package was used for downstream repertoire analysis, and clonotypes were matched across fractions by CDR3 nucleotide sequence plus V segment. Antigen specificity was annotated against VDJdb with VDJmatch, allowing one amino acid substitution in CDR3.

The clonotype originates from a woman under 30 in good health. Input material: CD4+ T cells sorted from blood.

The DNA sequence reads TGTGCCAGCAGTTTTACCGCTGACCCAACTAATGAGCAGTTCTTC. Its coded protein is CASSFTADPTNEQFF. This sequence uses TRBV6-5 and TRBJ2-1, with an unclear D gene assignment. V lost 4 bases and J lost 7 bases; the stretch between them is 17 bases long. CDR1 and CDR2 are drawn from the germline V gene: MNHEY, SVGAGI. Measured from the cysteine to the phenylalanine, the CDR3 is 15 residues long. The kept DNA is CDR3 alone, 45 bases in frame from the first base.